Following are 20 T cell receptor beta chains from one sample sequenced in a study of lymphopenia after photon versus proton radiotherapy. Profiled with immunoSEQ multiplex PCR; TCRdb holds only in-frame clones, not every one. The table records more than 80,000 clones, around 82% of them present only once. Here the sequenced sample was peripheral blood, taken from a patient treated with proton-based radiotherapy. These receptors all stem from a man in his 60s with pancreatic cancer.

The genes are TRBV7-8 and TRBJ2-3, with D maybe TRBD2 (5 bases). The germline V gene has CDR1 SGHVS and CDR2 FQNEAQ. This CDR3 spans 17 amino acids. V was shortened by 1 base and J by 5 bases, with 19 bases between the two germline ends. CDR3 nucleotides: TGTGCCAGCAGCTTAGTATCTCTAGCTAAATGGGGAGATACGCAGTATTTT. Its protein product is CASSLVSLAKWGDTQYF. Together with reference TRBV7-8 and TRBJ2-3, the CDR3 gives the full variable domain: GAGVSQSPRYKVAKRGQDVALRCDPISGHVSLFWYQQALGQGPEFLTYFQNEAQLDKSGLPSDRFFAERPEGSVSTLKIQRTQQEDSAVYLCASSLVSLAKWGDTQYFGPGTRLTVL.

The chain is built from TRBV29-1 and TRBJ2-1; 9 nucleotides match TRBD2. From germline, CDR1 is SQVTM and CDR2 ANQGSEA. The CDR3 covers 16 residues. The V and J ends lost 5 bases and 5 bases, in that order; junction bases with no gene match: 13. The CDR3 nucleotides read TGCAGCGTTATCAGCTTGGGCAGGACTAGCGACAATGAGCAGTTCTTC. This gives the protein CSVISLGRTSDNEQFF.

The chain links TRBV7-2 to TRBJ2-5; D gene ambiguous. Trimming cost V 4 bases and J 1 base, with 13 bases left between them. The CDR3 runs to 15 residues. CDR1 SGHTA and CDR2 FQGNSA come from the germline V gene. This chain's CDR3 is CASSSRRGVQETQYF. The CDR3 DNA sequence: TGTGCCAGCAGCTCCCGCCGTGGGGTCCAAGAGACCCAGTACTTC.

CDR3 protein: CASSPWGQTINEQFF. The CDR3, as DNA: TGCGCCAGCAGCCCTTGGGGACAGACAATCAATGAGCAGTTCTTC. The rearrangement joins TRBV5-1 to TRBJ2-1, with TRBD1 matching 7 bases. Trimming removed 4 bases from V and 6 bases from J; junction bases left unmatched: 10. This CDR3 spans 15 amino acids. Germline V gene data show CDR1 as SGHRS and CDR2 as YFSETQ. The full variable domain, rest sourced from reference TRBV5-1 and TRBJ2-1, is KAGVTQTPRYLIKTRGQQVTLSCSPISGHRSVSWYQQTPGQGLQFLFEYFSETQRNKGNFPGRFSGRQFSNSRSEMNVSTLELGDSALYLCASSPWGQTINEQFFGPGTRLTVL.

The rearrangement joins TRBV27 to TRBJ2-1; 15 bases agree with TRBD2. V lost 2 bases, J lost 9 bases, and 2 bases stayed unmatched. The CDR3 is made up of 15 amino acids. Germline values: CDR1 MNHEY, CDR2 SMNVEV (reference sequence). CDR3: CASSLQGLAGGEQFF. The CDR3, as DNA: TGTGCCAGCAGTTTACAGGGACTAGCGGGAGGTGAGCAGTTCTTC.

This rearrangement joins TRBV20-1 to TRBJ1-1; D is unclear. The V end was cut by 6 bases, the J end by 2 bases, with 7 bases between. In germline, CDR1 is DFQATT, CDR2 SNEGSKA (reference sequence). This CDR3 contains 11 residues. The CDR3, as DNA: TGCAGTGCCAGATATAACACTGAAGCTTTCTTT. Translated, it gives CSARYNTEAFF.

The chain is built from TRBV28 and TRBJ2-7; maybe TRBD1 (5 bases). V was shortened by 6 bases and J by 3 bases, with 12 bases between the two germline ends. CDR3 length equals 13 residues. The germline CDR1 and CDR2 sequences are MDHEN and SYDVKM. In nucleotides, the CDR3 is TGTGCCAGCAGATCAACCCAGGGCTACGAGCAGTACTTC. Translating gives CASRSTQGYEQYF.

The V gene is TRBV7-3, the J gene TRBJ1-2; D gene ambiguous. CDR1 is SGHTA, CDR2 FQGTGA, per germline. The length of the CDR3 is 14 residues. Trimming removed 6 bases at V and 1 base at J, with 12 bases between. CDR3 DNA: TGTGCCAGCAGACGGGGAGGACTTAACTATGGCTACACCTTC. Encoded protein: CASRRGGLNYGYTF.

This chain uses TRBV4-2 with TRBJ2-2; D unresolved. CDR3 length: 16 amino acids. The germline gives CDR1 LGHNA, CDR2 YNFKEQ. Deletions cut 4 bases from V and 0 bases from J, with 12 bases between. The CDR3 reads CASSPRIETNTGELFF. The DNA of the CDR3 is TGTGCCAGCAGCCCAAGGATCGAGACGAACACCGGGGAGCTGTTTTTT.

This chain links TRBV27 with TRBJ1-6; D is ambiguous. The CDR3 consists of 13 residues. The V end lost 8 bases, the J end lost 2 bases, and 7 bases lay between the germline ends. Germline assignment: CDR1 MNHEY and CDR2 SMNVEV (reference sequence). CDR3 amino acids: CASRRAYNSPLHF. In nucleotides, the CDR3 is TGTGCCAGCCGGAGGGCCTATAATTCACCCCTCCACTTT.

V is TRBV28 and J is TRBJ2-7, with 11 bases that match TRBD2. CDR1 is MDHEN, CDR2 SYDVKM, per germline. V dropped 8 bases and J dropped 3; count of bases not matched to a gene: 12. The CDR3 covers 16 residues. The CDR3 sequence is CASLTDTGTSGYEQYF. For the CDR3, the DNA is TGTGCCAGCCTAACTGACACCGGGACTAGCGGCTACGAGCAGTACTTC.

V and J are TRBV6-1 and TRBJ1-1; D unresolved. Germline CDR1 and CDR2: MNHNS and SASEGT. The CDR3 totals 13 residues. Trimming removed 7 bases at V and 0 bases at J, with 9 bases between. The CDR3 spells CASISSLNTEAFF. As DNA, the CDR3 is TGTGCCAGCATCTCCAGTTTGAACACTGAAGCTTTCTTT.

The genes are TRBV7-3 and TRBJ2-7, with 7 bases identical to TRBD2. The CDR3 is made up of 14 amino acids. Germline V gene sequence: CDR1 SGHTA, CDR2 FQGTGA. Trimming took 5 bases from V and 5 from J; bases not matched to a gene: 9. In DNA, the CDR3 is TGTGCCAGCAGCGAGGGACTACTCTTCGACGAGCAGTACTTC. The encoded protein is CASSEGLLFDEQYF.

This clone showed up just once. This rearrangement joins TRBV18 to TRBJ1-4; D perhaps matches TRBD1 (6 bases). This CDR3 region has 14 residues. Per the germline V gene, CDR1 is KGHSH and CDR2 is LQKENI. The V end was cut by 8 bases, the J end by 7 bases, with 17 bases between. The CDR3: CASTRTDLGEKLFF. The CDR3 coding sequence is TGTGCCAGCACCCGGACAGACCTGGGTGAAAAACTGTTTTTT.

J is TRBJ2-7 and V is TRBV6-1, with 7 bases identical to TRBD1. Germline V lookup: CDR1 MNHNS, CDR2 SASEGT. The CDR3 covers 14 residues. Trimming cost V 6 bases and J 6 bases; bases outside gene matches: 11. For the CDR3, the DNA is TGTGCCAGCAGCGCCGGACAGGAGCCTAGCGAGCAGTACTTC. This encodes CASSAGQEPSEQYF.

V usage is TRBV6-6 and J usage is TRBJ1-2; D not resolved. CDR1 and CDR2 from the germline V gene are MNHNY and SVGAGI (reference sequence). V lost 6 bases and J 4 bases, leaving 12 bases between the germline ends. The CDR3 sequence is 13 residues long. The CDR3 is CASRHGDGYGYTF. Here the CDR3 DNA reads TGTGCCAGCAGACATGGGGATGGCTATGGCTACACCTTC.

CDR3 sequence reads: CASSHRVGVWNTEAFF. The CDR3, as DNA: TGTGCCAGTAGTCACAGGGTGGGCGTGTGGAACACTGAAGCTTTCTTT. This chain uses TRBV19 with TRBJ1-1, with a tentative D call TRBD1 (6 bases). CDR1 is LNHDA, CDR2 SQIVND, per germline (reference sequence). The germline V and J ends were trimmed by 5 bases and 1 base, with 17 bases remaining between them. This CDR3 region has 16 residues.

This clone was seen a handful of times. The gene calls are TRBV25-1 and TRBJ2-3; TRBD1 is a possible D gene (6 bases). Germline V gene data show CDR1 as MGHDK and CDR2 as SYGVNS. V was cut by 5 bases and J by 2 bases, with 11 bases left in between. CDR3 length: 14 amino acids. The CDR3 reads CASSPGDHTDTQYF. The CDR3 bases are TGTGCCAGCAGTCCAGGGGACCACACAGATACGCAGTATTTT. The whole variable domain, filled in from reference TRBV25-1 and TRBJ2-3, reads EADIYQTPRYLVIGTGKKITLECSQTMGHDKMYWYQQDPGMELHLIHYSYGVNSTEKGDLSSESTVSRIRTEHFPLTLESARPSHTSQYLCASSPGDHTDTQYFGPGTRLTVL.

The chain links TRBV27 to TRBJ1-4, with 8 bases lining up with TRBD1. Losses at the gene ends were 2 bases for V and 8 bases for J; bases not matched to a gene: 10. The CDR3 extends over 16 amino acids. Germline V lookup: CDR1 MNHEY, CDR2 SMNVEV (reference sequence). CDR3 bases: TGTGCCAGCAGTTTAGCAGGGACAGGAACAGAAGAAAAACTGTTTTTT. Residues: CASSLAGTGTEEKLFF.

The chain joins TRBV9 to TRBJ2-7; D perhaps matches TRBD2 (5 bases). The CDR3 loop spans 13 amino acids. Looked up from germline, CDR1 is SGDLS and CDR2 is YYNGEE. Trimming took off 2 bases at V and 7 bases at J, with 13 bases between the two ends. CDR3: CASSVDSRGEQYF. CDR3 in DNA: TGTGCCAGCAGCGTGGACTCGCGAGGAGAGCAGTACTTC.